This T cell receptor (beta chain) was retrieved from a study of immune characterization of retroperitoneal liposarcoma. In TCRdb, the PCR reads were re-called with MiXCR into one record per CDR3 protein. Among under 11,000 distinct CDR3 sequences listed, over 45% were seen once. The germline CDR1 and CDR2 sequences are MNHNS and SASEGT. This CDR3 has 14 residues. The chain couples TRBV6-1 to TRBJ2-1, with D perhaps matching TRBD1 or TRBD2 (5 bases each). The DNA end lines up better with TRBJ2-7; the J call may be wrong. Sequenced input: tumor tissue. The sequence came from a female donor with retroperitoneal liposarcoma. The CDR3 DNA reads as TGTGCCAGCAGTGAGGCAGGGAGTGTTCTTGAGCAGTACTTC. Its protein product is CASSEAGSVLEQYF.